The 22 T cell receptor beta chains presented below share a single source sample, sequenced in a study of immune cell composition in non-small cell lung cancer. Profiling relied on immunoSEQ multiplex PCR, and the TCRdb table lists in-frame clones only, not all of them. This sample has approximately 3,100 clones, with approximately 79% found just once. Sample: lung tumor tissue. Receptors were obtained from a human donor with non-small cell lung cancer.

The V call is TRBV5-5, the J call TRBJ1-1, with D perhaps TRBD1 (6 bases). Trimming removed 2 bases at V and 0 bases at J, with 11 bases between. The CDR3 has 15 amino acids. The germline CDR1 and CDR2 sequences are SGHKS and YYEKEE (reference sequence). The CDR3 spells CASSLGGSVNTEAFF. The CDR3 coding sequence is TGTGCCAGCAGCTTAGGGGGTTCCGTGAACACTGAAGCTTTCTTT.

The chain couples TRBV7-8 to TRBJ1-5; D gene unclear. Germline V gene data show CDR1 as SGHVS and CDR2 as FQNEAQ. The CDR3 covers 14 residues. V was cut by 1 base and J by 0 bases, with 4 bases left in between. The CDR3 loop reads CASSLVASNQPQHF. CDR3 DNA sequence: TGTGCCAGCAGCTTAGTGGCTAGCAATCAGCCCCAGCATTTT.

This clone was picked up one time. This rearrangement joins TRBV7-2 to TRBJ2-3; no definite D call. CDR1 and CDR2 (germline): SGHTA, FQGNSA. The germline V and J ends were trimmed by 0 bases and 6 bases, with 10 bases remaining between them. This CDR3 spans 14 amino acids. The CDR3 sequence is CASSLAPVRDTQYF. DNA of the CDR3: TGTGCCAGCAGCTTAGCGCCCGTCAGGGATACGCAGTATTTT.

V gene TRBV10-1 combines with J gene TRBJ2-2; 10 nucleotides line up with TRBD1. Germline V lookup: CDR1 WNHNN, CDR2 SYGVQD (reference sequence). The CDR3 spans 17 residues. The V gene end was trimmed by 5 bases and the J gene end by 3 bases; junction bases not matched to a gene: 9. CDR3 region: CASSLLGQGEYTGELFF. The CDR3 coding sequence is TGCGCCAGCAGTCTACTCGGACAGGGGGAGTACACCGGGGAGCTGTTTTTT.

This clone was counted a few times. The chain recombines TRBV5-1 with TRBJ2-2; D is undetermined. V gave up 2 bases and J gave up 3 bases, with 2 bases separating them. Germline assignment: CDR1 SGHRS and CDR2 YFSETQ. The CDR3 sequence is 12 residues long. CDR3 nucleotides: TGCGCCAGCAGCTTCGACACCGGGGAGCTGTTTTTT. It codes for CASSFDTGELFF.

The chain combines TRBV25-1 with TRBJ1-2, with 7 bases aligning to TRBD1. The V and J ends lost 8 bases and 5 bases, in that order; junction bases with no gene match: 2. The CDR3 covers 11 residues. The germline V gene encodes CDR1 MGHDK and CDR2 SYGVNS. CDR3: CASQGGYGYTF. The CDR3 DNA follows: TGTGCCAGCCAGGGGGGTTATGGCTACACCTTC.

The CDR3 DNA reads as TGTGCCAGCAGTCTTCAAGAGACCCAGTACTTC. Protein sequence: CASSLQETQYF. V gene TRBV7-8 combines with J gene TRBJ2-5; D is uncertain. The CDR3 runs to 11 residues. From germline, CDR1 is SGHVS and CDR2 FQNEAQ. V was clipped by 6 bases and J by 2 bases, with 4 bases between them.

Here the CDR3 reads CASSIPGHLATNEKLFF. DNA for the CDR3: TGTGCCAGTAGTATACCGGGACATCTTGCAACTAATGAAAAACTGTTTTTT. The V call is TRBV19, the J call TRBJ1-4; the D gene is possibly TRBD1 (6 bases). The CDR3 is 17 amino acids. Germline V gene sequence: CDR1 LNHDA, CDR2 SQIVND (reference sequence). V shed 2 bases and J shed 0 bases, with 13 bases lying between them.

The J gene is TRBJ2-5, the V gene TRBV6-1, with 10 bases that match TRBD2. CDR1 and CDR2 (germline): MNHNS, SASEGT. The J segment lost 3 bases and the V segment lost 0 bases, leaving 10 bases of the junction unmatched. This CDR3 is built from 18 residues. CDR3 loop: CASSEAPWLAGAEETQYF. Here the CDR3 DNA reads TGTGCCAGCAGTGAAGCGCCGTGGCTAGCGGGGGCCGAAGAGACCCAGTACTTC.

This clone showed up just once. The CDR3: CASSQDGADTQYF. As DNA, the CDR3 is TGTGCCAGCAGCCAAGACGGGGCAGATACGCAGTATTTT. The chain joins TRBV7-2 to TRBJ2-3, with D possibly TRBD2 on 5 matching bases. This CDR3 region has 13 residues. Per germline, CDR1 SGHTA and CDR2 FQGNSA. The V gene lost 5 bases and the J gene lost 4 bases, with 10 bases spanning the gap.

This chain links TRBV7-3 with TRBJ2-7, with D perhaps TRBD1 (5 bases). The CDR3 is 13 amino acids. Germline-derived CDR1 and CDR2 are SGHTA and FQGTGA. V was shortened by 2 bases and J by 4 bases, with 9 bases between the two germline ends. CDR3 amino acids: CASSLGARYEQYF. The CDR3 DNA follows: TGTGCCAGCAGCTTAGGGGCTAGGTACGAGCAGTACTTC.

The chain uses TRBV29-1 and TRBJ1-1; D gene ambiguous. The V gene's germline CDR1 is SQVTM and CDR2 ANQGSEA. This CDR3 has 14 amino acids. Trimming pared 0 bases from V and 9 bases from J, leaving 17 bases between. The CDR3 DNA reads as TGCAGCGTTGAAGACCATCGAGCGGGAGGAAAAGCTTTCTTT. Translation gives CSVEDHRAGGKAFF.

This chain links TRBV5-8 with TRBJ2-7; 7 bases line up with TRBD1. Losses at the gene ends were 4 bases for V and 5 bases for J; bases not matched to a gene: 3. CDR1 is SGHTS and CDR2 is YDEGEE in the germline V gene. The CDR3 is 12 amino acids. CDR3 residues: CASSLTGNEQYF. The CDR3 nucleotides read TGTGCCAGCAGCCTGACAGGGAACGAGCAGTACTTC.

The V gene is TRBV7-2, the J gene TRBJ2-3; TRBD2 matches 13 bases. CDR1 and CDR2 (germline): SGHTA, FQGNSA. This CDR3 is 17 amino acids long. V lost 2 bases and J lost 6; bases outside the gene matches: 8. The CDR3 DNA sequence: TGTGCCAGCAGCTTATCGGGACTAGCGGGGAGAGTGGATACGCAGTATTTT. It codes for CASSLSGLAGRVDTQYF.

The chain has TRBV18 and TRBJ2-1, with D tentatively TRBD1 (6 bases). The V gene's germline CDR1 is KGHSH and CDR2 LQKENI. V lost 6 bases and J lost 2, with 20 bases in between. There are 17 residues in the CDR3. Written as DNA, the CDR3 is TGTGCCAGCTCGCCCGGGTCGAGGGGGACAACCTACAATGAGCAGTTCTTC. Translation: CASSPGSRGTTYNEQFF.

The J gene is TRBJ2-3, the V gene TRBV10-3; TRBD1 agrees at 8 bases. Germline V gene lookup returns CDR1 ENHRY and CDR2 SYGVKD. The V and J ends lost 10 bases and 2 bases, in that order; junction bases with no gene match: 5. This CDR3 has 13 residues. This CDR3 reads CATYRGFTDTQYF. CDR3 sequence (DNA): TGTGCCACCTACAGGGGGTTCACAGATACGCAGTATTTT.

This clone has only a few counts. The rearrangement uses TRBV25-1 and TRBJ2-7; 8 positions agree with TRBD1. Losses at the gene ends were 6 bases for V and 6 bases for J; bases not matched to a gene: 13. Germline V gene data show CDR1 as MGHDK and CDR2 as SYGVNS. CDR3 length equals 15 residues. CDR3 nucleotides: TGTGCCAGCAGAGATTTCAGACAGGGGAAGTTCGAGCAGTACTTC. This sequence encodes CASRDFRQGKFEQYF.

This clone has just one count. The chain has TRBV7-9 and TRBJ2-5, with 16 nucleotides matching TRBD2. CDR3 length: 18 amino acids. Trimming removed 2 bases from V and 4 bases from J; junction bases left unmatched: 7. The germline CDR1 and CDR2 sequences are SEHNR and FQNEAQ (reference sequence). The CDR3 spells CASSLSGTSGGEGETQYF. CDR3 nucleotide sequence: TGTGCCAGCAGCTTATCCGGGACTAGCGGGGGGGAGGGAGAGACCCAGTACTTC.

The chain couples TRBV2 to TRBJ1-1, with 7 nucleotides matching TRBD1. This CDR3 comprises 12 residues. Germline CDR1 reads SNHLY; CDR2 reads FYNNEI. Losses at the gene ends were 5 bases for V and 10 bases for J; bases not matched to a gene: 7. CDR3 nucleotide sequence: TGTGCCAGCAGTCGGGACAGCGGAGGAGCTTTCTTT. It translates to CASSRDSGGAFF.

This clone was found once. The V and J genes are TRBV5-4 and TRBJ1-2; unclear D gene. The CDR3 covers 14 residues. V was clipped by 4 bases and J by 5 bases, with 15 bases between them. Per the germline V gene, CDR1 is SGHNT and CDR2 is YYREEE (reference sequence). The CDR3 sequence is CASSDLTGSYGYTF. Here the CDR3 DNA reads TGTGCCAGCAGCGACCTGACGGGGTCTTATGGCTACACCTTC.

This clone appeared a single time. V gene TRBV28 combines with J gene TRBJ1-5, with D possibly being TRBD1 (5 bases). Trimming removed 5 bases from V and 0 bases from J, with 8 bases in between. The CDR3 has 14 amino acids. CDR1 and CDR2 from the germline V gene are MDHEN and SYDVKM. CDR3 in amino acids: CASSRGNSNQPQHF. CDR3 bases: TGTGCCAGCAGTCGGGGGAATAGCAATCAGCCCCAGCATTTT.

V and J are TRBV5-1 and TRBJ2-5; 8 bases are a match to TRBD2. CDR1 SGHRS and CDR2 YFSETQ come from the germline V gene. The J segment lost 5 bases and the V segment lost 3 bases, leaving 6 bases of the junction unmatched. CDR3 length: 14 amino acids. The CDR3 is CASSSGLAGETQYF. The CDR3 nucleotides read TGCGCCAGCAGCTCTGGACTAGCTGGCGAGACCCAGTACTTC.